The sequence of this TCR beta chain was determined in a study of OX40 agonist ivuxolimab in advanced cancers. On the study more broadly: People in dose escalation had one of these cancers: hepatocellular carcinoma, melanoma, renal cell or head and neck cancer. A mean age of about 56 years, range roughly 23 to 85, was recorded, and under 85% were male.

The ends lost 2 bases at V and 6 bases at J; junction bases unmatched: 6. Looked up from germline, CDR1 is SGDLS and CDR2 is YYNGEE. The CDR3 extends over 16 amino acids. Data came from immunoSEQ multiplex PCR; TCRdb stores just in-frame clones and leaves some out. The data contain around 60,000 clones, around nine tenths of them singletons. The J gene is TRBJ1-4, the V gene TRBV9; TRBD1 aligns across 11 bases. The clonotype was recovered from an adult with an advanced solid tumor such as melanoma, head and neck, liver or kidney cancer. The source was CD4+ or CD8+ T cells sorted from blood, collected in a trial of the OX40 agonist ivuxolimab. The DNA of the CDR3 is TGTGCCAGCAGCGTCGGGGACAGGGGGTTGGATGAAAAACTGTTTTTT. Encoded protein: CASSVGDRGLDEKLFF.